The text below deals with one T cell receptor (beta chain). Its antigen is not known. Measured with immunoSEQ multiplex PCR; TCRdb has only the in-frame clones, and not every one. The sample has 35,000 to 50,000 clones, 90% seen once; the top ten hold roughly 6.3%. Before surgery, patients took at least one anti-epileptic drug. In germline, CDR1 is KGHDR, CDR2 SFDVKD. The V end lost 9 bases, the J end lost 0 bases, and 13 bases lay between the germline ends. The CDR3 is made up of 14 amino acids. This record belongs to a study of brain T cells in children with intractable seizures. Findings and caveats of the study: Pre-surgery blood may have been undersampled, hiding some clones.

Sequencing was performed on peripheral blood, taken at surgery. The clonotype was recovered from a girl aged 2 to 9 with tuberous sclerosis and intractable seizures. This chain joins TRBV24-1 and TRBJ1-1; D is uncertain. The chain's CDR3 is CATPSVLMNTEAFF. Here the CDR3 DNA reads TGTGCCACCCCTTCGGTCCTAATGAACACTGAAGCTTTCTTT.